A single T cell receptor beta chain is shown here with its context. At least ten counts were recorded for this clonotype. Its antigen specificity is not known. Base qualities were left out, and no much larger clone turns up one base away. TCR beta CDR3 regions were amplified from RNA transcripts. A first-round RT-PCR of the TCR CDR3 used the HTBI primer set with the Qiagen OneStep RT-PCR kit. Libraries were constructed in a second round of multiplex PCR, after which size selection and purification were carried out. The libraries were sequenced on an Illumina HiSeq2000 using paired-end 100 bp reads. Processing in the source paper ran as follows. SOAPnuke was used to process the raw data, with reads discarded if the reads contained adapters or uncalled bases, had a mean Phred below 15, or lacked an exact constant-primer or identifier match. High-quality paired reads were merged using COPE v1.2.5, and each unique nucleotide sequence was defined as a clonotype. MiTCR v1.1 was used to align clonotypes to the IMGT TRBV, TRBD and TRBJ reference segments. Only V-J combinations with frequency above 0.0001, covering roughly 99% of repertoires, were analysed. The TCS score was defined as the ratio of F50 (clonal expansion) to E x V (chaos), calculated using BLOSUM62-based TCRdist between CDR3 peptides within each V-J. Welch's t-statistics and random forest reduced several hundred V-J features to 10 to 15, which were used in a naive Bayes classifier (R e1071). TCRdb reanalyzed the raw reads on its own, using fastp at Q25 for trimming and MiXCR for clone calling, and kept in-frame beta chains. CDR3 protein sequences are deduplicated, and each keeps its most common genes and DNA. V and J calls and clone size were set by TCRdb, not the authors. The table for this sample lists over 300,000 distinct CDR3 sequences; over 11% of them were counted only once. Jointly, the top ten make up 8% to 13% of the sample.

These data belong to a study of T cells in Graves' hyperthyroidism and ophthalmopathy (dated by TCRdb to the late 2010s). In the study overall: Peripheral blood was collected at initial diagnosis, before any treatment. TCR V-J signatures able to tell the groups apart were searched for in a discovery cohort of some 97 patients, of whom 43 had Graves' ophthalmopathy and about 60 had stable Graves' hyperthyroidism. The paper reports TCR Vbeta CDR3 sequencing of roughly 140 peripheral blood samples: 43 ophthalmopathy, fewer than 80 hyperthyroidism and about 17 progressor patients. Prospective prediction of ophthalmopathy was tested in an independent validation cohort of fewer than 20 hyperthyroidism patients and 17 patients who later progressed to ophthalmopathy. After blood sampling, hyperthyroidism patients were treated with methimazole at a starting dose of 30 mg daily, and ophthalmopathy patients were treated with high-dose intravenous methylprednisolone. The roughly 99 discovery patients were divided at random into training and test sets in a 7:3 ratio. In addition, the study compared T-cell repertoires in thyroid tissue and in blood from about 6 Graves' hyperthyroidism patients.

The paper as a whole reports these results and caveats: Ophthalmopathy was separated from stable hyperthyroidism by a 13 V-J signature model, with approximately 90% sensitivity and around 81% specificity obtained in cross-validation and 80%/75% obtained in testing. No statistical method was used to set the sample size in advance, and investigators knew the group allocation. In validation, the model predicted progression to ophthalmopathy a median of roughly 6.5 months before onset, with over 55% sensitivity and around 76% specificity. Most expanded thyroid clonotypes (frequency above 0.001) were also found in blood, which suggests that blood repertoires may mirror thyroid immune responses.

Stable Graves' hyperthyroidism was defined as no progression to ophthalmopathy during 18 months of follow-up. Hyperthyroidism patients were newly diagnosed, with disease duration under 2 months, and aged 18 to 65 years. Any patient with an uncontrolled infection, another autoimmune disease, pregnancy or lactation was excluded. Diagnoses were based on clinical symptoms, serum thyroxine and TRAb, thyroid ultrasound and orbital computed tomography. PBMCs were isolated from more than 8 ml of fresh peripheral blood by Ficoll-Paque density gradient centrifugation. Trizol reagent was used to extract total RNA, and RNA quality was then checked on an Agilent 2100 Bioanalyzer. The sequenced material came from blood. The clonotype comes from a woman aged 55 to 70 with Graves' hyperthyroidism.

This receptor has the CDR3 CASSLRPGTHNEQYF. The DNA reads TGCGCCAGCAGCTTGAGGCCAGGGACACACAACGAGCAGTACTTC. Here the chain combines TRBV5-1 and TRBJ2-7; TRBD1 is possibly the D segment (6 matching bases). The CDR3 holds 15 amino acids from the cysteine to the phenylalanine. The retained sequence is limited to the CDR3, 45 bases, with the frame set at the first base. Trimming at the junction amounts to 1 base on V and 5 bases on J, and the germline ends lie 16 bases apart. The germline V gene supplies CDR1 SGHRS and CDR2 YFSETQ.